This T cell receptor beta chain stems from a study of T-cell memory formation after mild COVID-19. V was trimmed by 7 bases and J by 7 bases, leaving 31 bases between them. Germline CDR1 and CDR2: MNHEY and SMNVEV (reference sequence). This CDR3 is 18 amino acids long. Many counts were recorded for this clonotype. TCRdb reanalysed the 5' RACE reads using MiXCR and keeps one entry per CDR3 protein. This table has around 320,000 distinct CDR3 sequences, just under 20% appearing once. The sequenced sample was PBMCs or a T cell subset sorted from them (not recorded which). The TCR comes from a man between 18 and 29 years old who had mild COVID-19 (a few samples of this study predate the infection). Cell type and time point are not known. The chain links TRBV27 to TRBJ1-2; D is possibly TRBD1 (5 bases). CDR3 nucleotide sequence: TGTGCCAGCACCAAGGACCCGGACAATCATCCGGTCAGCGGTGGCTACACCTTC. It specifies CASTKDPDNHPVSGGYTF.